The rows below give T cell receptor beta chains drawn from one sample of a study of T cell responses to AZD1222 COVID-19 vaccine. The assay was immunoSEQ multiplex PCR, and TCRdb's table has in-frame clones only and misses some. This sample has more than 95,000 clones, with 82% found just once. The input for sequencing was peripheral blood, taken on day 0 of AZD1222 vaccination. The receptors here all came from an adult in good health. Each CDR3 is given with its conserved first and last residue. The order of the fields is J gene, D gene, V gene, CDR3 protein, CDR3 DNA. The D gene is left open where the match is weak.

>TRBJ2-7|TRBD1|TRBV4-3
CASSQDSGQAQYF
TGCGCCAGCAGCCAAGACTCCGGACAGGCGCAGTACTTC
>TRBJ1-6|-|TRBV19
CASRPGQDNSPLHF
TGTGCCAGCAGACCGGGACAAGATAATTCACCCCTCCACTTT
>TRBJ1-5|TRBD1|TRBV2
CASRDRGINQPQHF
TGTGCCAGCCGGGACAGGGGAATAAATCAGCCCCAGCATTTT
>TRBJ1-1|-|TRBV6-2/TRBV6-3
CASSSHTGDPPEAFF
TGTGCCAGCAGTTCGCATACCGGGGACCCCCCTGAAGCTTTCTTT
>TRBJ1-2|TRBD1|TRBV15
CATSRDSGTGGGGYTF
TGTGCCACCAGCAGAGATTCCGGGACAGGGGGCGGTGGCTACACCTTC
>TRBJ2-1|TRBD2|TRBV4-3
CASSQELSRGGPSYNEQFF
TGCGCCAGCAGCCAAGAATTGTCGCGGGGGGGTCCCTCCTACAATGAGCAGTTCTTC
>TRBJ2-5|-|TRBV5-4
CASSTKTTGEETQYF
TGTGCCAGCAGCACAAAGACCACCGGAGAAGAGACCCAGTACTTC
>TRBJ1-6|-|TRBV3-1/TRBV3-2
CASSPIIPGSSYNSPLHF
TGTGCCAGCAGCCCGATTATTCCAGGGAGCTCCTATAATTCACCCCTCCACTTT
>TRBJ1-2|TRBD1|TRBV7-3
CASSLSPGGYGYTF
TGTGCCAGCAGCTTAAGTCCAGGGGGCTATGGCTACACCTTC
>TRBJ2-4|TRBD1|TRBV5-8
CASSQRTGAQAKNIQYF
TGTGCCAGCAGCCAACGCACAGGGGCTCAGGCCAAAAACATTCAGTACTTC
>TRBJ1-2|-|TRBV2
CASSEPGSYGYTF
TGTGCCAGCAGCGAACCCGGGAGCTATGGCTACACCTTC
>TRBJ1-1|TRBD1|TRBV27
CASSPATGGPEAFF
TGTGCCAGCAGTCCGGCCACAGGGGGCCCTGAAGCTTTCTTT
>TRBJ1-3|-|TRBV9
CASSTLWGLGNTIYF
TGTGCCAGCAGCACATTGTGGGGCCTCGGAAACACCATATATTTT
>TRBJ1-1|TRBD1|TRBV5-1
CASSLTGGVTEAFF
TGCGCCAGCAGCCTTACAGGGGGCGTAACTGAAGCTTTCTTT